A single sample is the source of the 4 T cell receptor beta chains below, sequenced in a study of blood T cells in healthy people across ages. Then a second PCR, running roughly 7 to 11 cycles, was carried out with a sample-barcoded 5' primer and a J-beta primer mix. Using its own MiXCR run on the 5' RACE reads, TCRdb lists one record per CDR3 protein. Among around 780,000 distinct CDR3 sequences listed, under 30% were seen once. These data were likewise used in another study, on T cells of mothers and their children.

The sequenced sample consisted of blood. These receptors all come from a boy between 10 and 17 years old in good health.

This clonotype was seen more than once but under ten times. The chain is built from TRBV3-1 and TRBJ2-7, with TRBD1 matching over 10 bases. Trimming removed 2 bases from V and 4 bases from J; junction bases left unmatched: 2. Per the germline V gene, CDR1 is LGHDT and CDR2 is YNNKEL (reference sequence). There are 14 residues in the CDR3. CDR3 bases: TGTGCCAGCAGCCAATGGGACAGGGGTTACGAGCAGTACTTC. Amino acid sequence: CASSQWDRGYEQYF.

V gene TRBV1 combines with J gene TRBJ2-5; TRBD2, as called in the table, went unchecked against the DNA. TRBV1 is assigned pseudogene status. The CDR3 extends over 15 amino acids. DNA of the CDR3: TGCACCAGCAGCACAAAGACTAGCGGGGGAGAAGAGCAGTACTTC. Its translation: CTSSTKTSGGEEQYF.

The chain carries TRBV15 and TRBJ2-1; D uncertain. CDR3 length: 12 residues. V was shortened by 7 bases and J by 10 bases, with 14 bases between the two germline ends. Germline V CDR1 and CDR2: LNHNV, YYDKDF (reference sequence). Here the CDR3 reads CATTVAHREQFF. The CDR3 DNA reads TGTGCCACCACAGTCGCCCATCGGGAGCAGTTCTTC.

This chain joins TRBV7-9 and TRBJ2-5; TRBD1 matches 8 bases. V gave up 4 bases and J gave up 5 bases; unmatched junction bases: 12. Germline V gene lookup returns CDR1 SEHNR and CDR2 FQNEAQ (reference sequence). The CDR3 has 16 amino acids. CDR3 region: CASSSLDRAGRETQYF. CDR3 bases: TGTGCCAGCAGCTCCTTGGACAGGGCGGGTAGGGAGACCCAGTACTTC.